This is a list of T cell receptor beta chains from one sample in a study of TIL therapy for anti-PD-1-resistant metastatic lung cancer. Clones were sequenced by immunoSEQ multiplex PCR, and TCRdb holds only the in-frame ones, with some missing. The table includes under 55,000 clones, around 79% detected once. The source was blood, collected at baseline. These receptor sequences come from a woman between 30 and 80 years old with non-small cell lung cancer. Both conserved end residues are part of each CDR3. D genes are given only for firm matches. The listing skips clone size in some rows; elsewhere it reads once, few, many or a size class.

v_call: TRBV28; j_call: TRBJ1-5; clone_size: .; d_call: .; cdr3_nt: TGTGCCAGCTCCCTTGACCTTTATCTCTCCGTCCAGCATTTT; cdr3_aa: CASSLDLYLSVQHF
v_call: TRBV27; j_call: TRBJ1-1; clone_size: once; d_call: TRBD1; cdr3_nt: TGTGCCAGCAGTCTGGCAGGGGGGCGCCCGGATTTATTCGCTTTCTTT; cdr3_aa: CASSLAGGRPDLFAFF
v_call: TRBV11-3; j_call: TRBJ2-3; clone_size: .; d_call: .; cdr3_nt: TGTGCCAGCAGCGTAGATTCAGAGGATACGCAGTATTTT; cdr3_aa: CASSVDSEDTQYF
v_call: TRBV5-6; j_call: TRBJ2-7; clone_size: .; d_call: .; cdr3_nt: TGTGCCAGCAGCTTGGTGGCAACATCCTACGAGCAGTACTTC; cdr3_aa: CASSLVATSYEQYF
v_call: TRBV5-1; j_call: TRBJ2-3; clone_size: .; d_call: TRBD2; cdr3_nt: TGCGCCAGCAAGAAACCTAGCGGGGGGGCCACAGATACGCAGTATTTT; cdr3_aa: CASKKPSGGATDTQYF
v_call: TRBV5-6; j_call: TRBJ2-5; clone_size: .; d_call: .; cdr3_nt: TGTGCCAGCAGCTTGAGAGAGACCCAGTACTTC; cdr3_aa: CASSLRETQYF
v_call: TRBV10-2; j_call: TRBJ1-2; clone_size: .; d_call: .; cdr3_nt: TGCGCCAGCAGTCCAACACAGGGAGTTACCTATGGCTACACCTTC; cdr3_aa: CASSPTQGVTYGYTF
v_call: TRBV7-2; j_call: TRBJ2-7; clone_size: .; d_call: .; cdr3_nt: TGTGCCAGCAGCTTAGTCTCCTACGAGCAGTACTTC; cdr3_aa: CASSLVSYEQYF
v_call: TRBV4-1; j_call: TRBJ1-3; clone_size: .; d_call: .; cdr3_nt: TGCGCCAGCAGGGGCGGGGCCCTCTCTGGAAACACCATATATTTT; cdr3_aa: CASRGGALSGNTIYF
v_call: TRBV19; j_call: TRBJ2-6; clone_size: .; d_call: TRBD1; cdr3_nt: TGTGCCAGTAGTAAGACCGGGACAGGGCTATGGGGGGCCAACGTCCTGACTTTC; cdr3_aa: CASSKTGTGLWGANVLTF
v_call: TRBV30; j_call: TRBJ1-1; clone_size: few; d_call: .; cdr3_nt: TGTGCCTGGAGTCGGATGAACACTGAAGCTTTCTTT; cdr3_aa: CAWSRMNTEAFF
v_call: TRBV13; j_call: TRBJ2-7; clone_size: .; d_call: .; cdr3_nt: TGTGCCAGCAGCTTCCAGGGCGACTACGAGCAGTACTTC; cdr3_aa: CASSFQGDYEQYF
v_call: TRBV2; j_call: TRBJ2-7; clone_size: .; d_call: .; cdr3_nt: TGTGCCAGCAGCCTAAGTCTCTACGAGCAGTACTTC; cdr3_aa: CASSLSLYEQYF
v_call: TRBV7-9; j_call: TRBJ1-2; clone_size: few; d_call: .; cdr3_nt: TGTGCCAGCAGCTCCGGGACGATGGACTATGGCTACACCTTC; cdr3_aa: CASSSGTMDYGYTF
v_call: TRBV19; j_call: TRBJ2-3; clone_size: .; d_call: .; cdr3_nt: TGTGCCAGTAGAGGGGTTAGCACAGATACGCAGTATTTT; cdr3_aa: CASRGVSTDTQYF
v_call: TRBV6-5; j_call: TRBJ1-2; clone_size: .; d_call: .; cdr3_nt: TGTGCCAGCAGGGCGGGGGGCGAGGGCTATGGCTACACCTTC; cdr3_aa: CASRAGGEGYGYTF
v_call: TRBV7-2; j_call: TRBJ1-1; clone_size: .; d_call: TRBD1; cdr3_nt: TGTGCCAGCAGCTCGTTAAAGGGACAGCTGAACACTGAAGCTTTCTTT; cdr3_aa: CASSSLKGQLNTEAFF
v_call: TRBV5-4; j_call: TRBJ2-2; clone_size: .; d_call: TRBD2; cdr3_nt: TGTGCCAGCAGCTCGGGACTAGCGGGGACCGGGGAGCTGTTTTTT; cdr3_aa: CASSSGLAGTGELFF
v_call: TRBV5-1; j_call: TRBJ1-1; clone_size: .; d_call: .; cdr3_nt: TGCGCCAGCAGCTTGTCCGATGCAAGGGGTGAAGCTTTCTTT; cdr3_aa: CASSLSDARGEAFF
v_call: TRBV11-3; j_call: TRBJ2-3; clone_size: .; d_call: TRBD2; cdr3_nt: TGTGCCAGCAGCTTAGTTCCTAGCGGGGCAGATACGCAGTATTTT; cdr3_aa: CASSLVPSGADTQYF
v_call: TRBV9; j_call: TRBJ2-3; clone_size: .; d_call: .; cdr3_nt: TGTGCCAGCACCCCAGTTGGGCCAGATACGCAGTATTTT; cdr3_aa: CASTPVGPDTQYF
v_call: TRBV4-3; j_call: TRBJ2-1; clone_size: .; d_call: TRBD2; cdr3_nt: TGCGCCAGCAGCCTAGATATAGCGGGGGTGAACAATGAGCAGTTCTTC; cdr3_aa: CASSLDIAGVNNEQFF
v_call: TRBV7-9; j_call: TRBJ2-7; clone_size: .; d_call: .; cdr3_nt: TGTGCCAGCAGCCCGAGGGACGACCACCTAAGGCAGTACTTC; cdr3_aa: CASSPRDDHLRQYF
v_call: TRBV7-8; j_call: TRBJ1-2; clone_size: once; d_call: .; cdr3_nt: TGTGCCAGCAGCTCCCTGGGGGTCTACACCTTC; cdr3_aa: CASSSLGVYTF
v_call: TRBV6-6; j_call: TRBJ2-1; clone_size: .; d_call: TRBD2; cdr3_nt: TGTGCCAGCAGTTACGGGACTAGCTCCAATGAGCAGTTCTTC; cdr3_aa: CASSYGTSSNEQFF
v_call: TRBV19; j_call: TRBJ2-3; clone_size: .; d_call: .; cdr3_nt: TGTGCCAGTAGTACCTGGGGCTGGGCGGAGCCAAGGGCAGATACGCAGTATTTT; cdr3_aa: CASSTWGWAEPRADTQYF
v_call: TRBV7-2; j_call: TRBJ2-7; clone_size: .; d_call: .; cdr3_nt: TGTGCCAGCAGCTTAGGCGCGAGTGGCTCCTACGAGCAGTACTTC; cdr3_aa: CASSLGASGSYEQYF
v_call: TRBV9; j_call: TRBJ2-2; clone_size: medium-sized; d_call: .; cdr3_nt: TGTGCCAGCAGACAGGGAGGCACCGGGGAGCTGTTTTTT; cdr3_aa: CASRQGGTGELFF
v_call: TRBV5-4; j_call: TRBJ2-7; clone_size: .; d_call: TRBD1; cdr3_nt: TGTGCCAGCAGCTTGAGGACAGGGGGCAACTCCTACGAGCAGTACTTC; cdr3_aa: CASSLRTGGNSYEQYF
v_call: TRBV5-4; j_call: TRBJ2-1; clone_size: once; d_call: .; cdr3_nt: TGTGCCAGCAGCTTGGTGGCGGGACTTCCCGATGAGCAGTTCTTC; cdr3_aa: CASSLVAGLPDEQFF
v_call: TRBV29-1; j_call: TRBJ2-3; clone_size: .; d_call: TRBD2; cdr3_nt: TGCAGCGGGCGGGGGGTAACTAGCACAGATACGCAGTATTTT; cdr3_aa: CSGRGVTSTDTQYF
v_call: TRBV5-1; j_call: TRBJ1-1; clone_size: .; d_call: TRBD1; cdr3_nt: TGCGCCAGCAGCTTGGAATTAGGGACAGGGCTCTCGAGGGCTTTCTTT; cdr3_aa: CASSLELGTGLSRAFF